The rows below give T cell receptor beta chains drawn from one sample of a study of OX40 agonist ivuxolimab in advanced cancers. Here immunoSEQ multiplex PCR was the method, and the copy in TCRdb shows in-frame clones only, minus some. This table holds 35,000 to 45,000 clones, approximately 86% found once. This material consisted of CD4+ or CD8+ T cells sorted from blood, taken in a trial of the OX40 agonist ivuxolimab. The source is an adult with an advanced solid tumor such as melanoma, head and neck, liver or kidney cancer. Each CDR3 is given with its conserved first and last residue. Each record gives: CDR3 length, J gene, D gene, V gene, clone size, CDR3 protein, CDR3 DNA. A D gene is named only where the DNA matches it firmly. A row's size may be missing; if present it is once, few, many or a size class.

>15|TRBJ1-1|.|TRBV4-3|once
CASSQVLPGTTEAFF
TGCGCCAGCAGCCAAGTCCTCCCGGGGACGACTGAAGCTTTCTTT
>17|TRBJ2-3|TRBD2|TRBV6-1|.
CASSAGLAGGSTDTQYF
TGTGCCAGCAGTGCAGGACTAGCGGGGGGCTCCACAGATACGCAGTATTTT
>17|TRBJ2-2|.|TRBV21-1|.
CASSIPGTGTNTGELFF
TGTGCCAGCAGCATACCCGGGACGGGAACGAACACCGGGGAGCTGTTTTTT
>14|TRBJ2-5|.|TRBV5-4|.
CASSLEGLQETQYF
TGTGCCAGCAGCTTGGAGGGGCTCCAAGAGACCCAGTACTTC
>13|TRBJ2-7|.|TRBV14|.
CASSFDRNYEQYF
TGTGCCAGCAGCTTCGACAGAAACTACGAGCAGTACTTC
>13|TRBJ1-2|TRBD1|TRBV28|few
CASSLLGDRKGTF
TGTGCCAGCAGTCTCCTAGGGGACAGGAAAGGCACCTTC
>16|TRBJ1-4|.|TRBV28|.
CASSLPGHPTNEKLFF
TGTGCCAGCAGTTTACCGGGACACCCAACTAATGAAAAACTGTTTTTT
>12|TRBJ1-4|TRBD1|TRBV27|.
CASSLTGEKLFF
TGTGCCAGCAGTTTGACAGGGGAAAAACTGTTTTTT
>15|TRBJ1-1|.|TRBV19|once
CASTTWRGENTEAFF
TGTGCCAGTACCACATGGAGAGGGGAGAACACTGAAGCTTTCTTT
>19|TRBJ2-2|.|TRBV4-3|.
CASSQDPGAGQVNTGELFF
TGCGCCAGCAGCCAAGATCCGGGGGCGGGGCAAGTCAACACCGGGGAGCTGTTTTTT
>14|TRBJ1-1|.|TRBV11-2|.
CASSGERKVAEAFF
TGTGCCAGCAGCGGAGAACGTAAGGTGGCTGAAGCTTTCTTT
>12|TRBJ2-5|.|TRBV30|.
CAWRGDQETQYF
TGTGCCTGGAGGGGGGATCAAGAGACCCAGTACTTC
>15|TRBJ2-5|.|TRBV6-5|.
CASSYGSGWQETQYF
TGTGCCAGCAGTTACGGGTCGGGGTGGCAAGAGACCCAGTACTTC
>12|TRBJ2-2|.|TRBV7-2|.
CASSPVIGELFF
TGTGCCAGCAGCCCCGTGATCGGGGAGCTGTTTTTT
>12|TRBJ2-3|.|TRBV7-9|.
CASSVEGNTQYF
TGTGCCAGCAGCGTCGAGGGTAATACGCAGTATTTT
>16|TRBJ2-1|TRBD2|TRBV2|.
CASSEALSGGVNEQFF
TGTGCCAGCAGTGAAGCCCTTAGCGGGGGGGTCAATGAGCAGTTCTTC
>18|TRBJ2-3|TRBD2|TRBV11-2|.
CASSLLTRPGLGGDTQYF
TGTGCCAGCAGCTTACTGACCCGTCCGGGACTCGGGGGGGATACGCAGTATTTT
>14|TRBJ2-7|.|TRBV7-2|.
CASSQVGRDYEQYF
TGCGCCAGCAGCCAAGTTGGCAGGGACTACGAGCAGTACTTC
>15|TRBJ2-6|.|TRBV15|.
CATSMGRSGANVLTF
TGTGCCACCAGCATGGGCCGCTCTGGGGCCAACGTCCTGACTTTC
>15|TRBJ2-5|TRBD1|TRBV7-9|.
CASSLRDSFQETQYF
TGTGCCAGCAGCTTACGGGACAGCTTTCAAGAGACCCAGTACTTC
>15|TRBJ2-3|TRBD2|TRBV6-4|.
CASSELAGGPDTQYF
TGTGCCAGCAGTGAACTAGCGGGGGGGCCAGATACGCAGTATTTT
>12|TRBJ2-7|.|TRBV7-2|.
CASRAMGAVQYF
TGTGCCAGCAGGGCCATGGGAGCGGTGCAGTACTTC
>17|TRBJ2-3|TRBD2|TRBV25-1|.
CASSDLIAGGSTDTQYF
TGTGCCAGCAGTGATCTAATAGCGGGGGGGAGCACAGATACGCAGTATTTT
>18|TRBJ2-2|TRBD2|TRBV7-2|.
CASSFTTSGGRPTGELFF
TGTGCCAGCAGCTTCACGACTAGCGGGGGCCGCCCCACCGGGGAGCTGTTTTTT
>12|TRBJ2-7|.|TRBV2|.
CASGVSYHEQYF
TGTGCCAGTGGGGTCAGCTACCACGAGCAGTACTTC
>17|TRBJ2-3|TRBD2|TRBV5-6|.
CASTYSSLAGKGDTQYF
TGTGCCAGCACCTATTCTTCACTAGCGGGGAAGGGAGATACGCAGTATTTT
>16|TRBJ2-1|.|TRBV9|.
CASSAEYQSSYNEQFF
TGTGCCAGCAGCGCAGAGTACCAGAGCTCCTACAATGAGCAGTTCTTC
>19|TRBJ2-1|TRBD2|TRBV4-3|.
CASSQDSSPGGSSYNEQFF
TGCGCCAGCAGCCAAGATAGCTCCCCGGGGGGAAGCTCCTACAATGAGCAGTTCTTC
>13|TRBJ2-1|.|TRBV7-8|.
CASSLAGGNEQFF
TGTGCCAGCAGCTTAGCAGGGGGGAATGAGCAGTTCTTC
>16|TRBJ2-7|TRBD1|TRBV7-3|.
CASSPTGTGASYEQYF
TGTGCCAGCAGCCCCACCGGGACAGGGGCATCCTACGAGCAGTACTTC
>15|TRBJ2-5|.|TRBV13|few
CASSLKGGPGETQYF
TGTGCCAGCAGCTTAAAGGGAGGACCAGGGGAGACCCAGTACTTC
>15|TRBJ2-1|TRBD2|TRBV7-2|.
CASSSGLASYNEQFF
TGTGCCAGCAGCTCGGGACTAGCGAGCTACAATGAGCAGTTCTTC
>15|TRBJ2-2|TRBD1|TRBV5-1|.
CASSSETGSAGELFF
TGCGCCAGCAGCTCCGAGACAGGGTCGGCCGGGGAGCTGTTTTTT
>17|TRBJ2-2|TRBD2|TRBV7-8|.
CASSLSSGDVNTGELFF
TGTGCCAGCAGCTTATCCAGCGGGGATGTAAACACCGGGGAGCTGTTTTTT
>11|TRBJ1-2|.|TRBV15|.
CATRGNYGYTF
TGTGCCACCAGGGGGAACTATGGCTACACCTTC
>15|TRBJ2-1|TRBD2|TRBV7-3|.
CASSLLAGGLNEQFF
TGTGCCAGCAGCTTATTAGCGGGGGGCCTCAATGAGCAGTTCTTC
>18|TRBJ2-2|TRBD2|TRBV4-3|.
CASSQDWASGVITGELFF
TGCGCCAGCAGCCAAGATTGGGCTAGCGGGGTTATAACCGGGGAGCTGTTTTTT
>13|TRBJ1-5|TRBD1|TRBV6-1|.
CASTDRVDQPQHF
TGTGCCAGCACCGACAGGGTTGATCAGCCCCAGCATTTT
>15|TRBJ1-2|TRBD1|TRBV4-3|.
CASSQERDRTYGYTF
TGCGCCAGCAGCCAAGAGAGGGACAGGACCTATGGCTACACCTTC
>15|TRBJ2-1|.|TRBV2|.
CASSAVPSSYNEQFF
TGTGCCAGCAGTGCCGTTCCGAGCTCCTACAATGAGCAGTTCTTC
>15|TRBJ2-1|.|TRBV6-4|.
CASSKDREAHNEQFF
TGTGCCAGCAGTAAAGACAGGGAGGCCCACAATGAGCAGTTCTTC
>14|TRBJ2-7|TRBD2|TRBV27|few
CASSPSGLGDEQYF
TGTGCCAGCAGTCCCTCCGGACTAGGAGACGAGCAGTACTTC
>15|TRBJ2-5|TRBD1|TRBV15|.
CATSGGTGGQETQYF
TGTGCCACCAGCGGAGGGACAGGGGGTCAAGAGACCCAGTACTTC
>14|TRBJ1-5|TRBD1|TRBV2|.
CASIGQGLNQPQHF
TGTGCCAGCATAGGACAGGGTCTAAATCAGCCCCAGCATTTT
>13|TRBJ1-2|TRBD1|TRBV9|.
CAGTLGQAGGYTF
TGTGCCGGCACCCTCGGACAGGCGGGCGGCTACACCTTC
>16|TRBJ2-5|.|TRBV4-3|few
CASSQEWRDLQETQYF
TGCGCCAGCAGCCAAGAGTGGCGGGACCTCCAAGAGACCCAGTACTTC
>15|TRBJ1-1|.|TRBV29-1|.
CSVGPPDTPNTEAFF
TGCAGCGTTGGCCCCCCCGACACTCCGAACACTGAAGCTTTCTTT
>18|TRBJ1-6|.|TRBV7-2|.
CASSLWVTGLGFDSPLHF
TGTGCCAGCAGCTTATGGGTAACAGGGTTGGGGTTTGATTCACCCCTCCACTTT
>15|TRBJ1-5|.|TRBV15|.
CATSRDGPSNQPQHF
TGTGCCACCAGCAGAGATGGGCCTAGCAATCAGCCCCAGCATTTT